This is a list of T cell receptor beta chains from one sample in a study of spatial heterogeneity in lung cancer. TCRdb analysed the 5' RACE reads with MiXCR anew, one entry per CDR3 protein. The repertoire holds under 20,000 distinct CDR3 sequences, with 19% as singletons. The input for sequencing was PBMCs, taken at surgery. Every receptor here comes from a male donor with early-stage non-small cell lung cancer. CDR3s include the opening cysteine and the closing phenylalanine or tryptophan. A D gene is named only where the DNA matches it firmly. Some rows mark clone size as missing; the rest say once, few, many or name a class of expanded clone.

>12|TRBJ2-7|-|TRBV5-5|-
TGTGCCAGCAGCTTAGCAGTAACCGAGCAGTACTTC
CASSLAVTEQYF
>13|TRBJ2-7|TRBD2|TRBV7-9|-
TGTGCCAGCAGCCCGACTAGCTTCTACGAGCAGTACTTC
CASSPTSFYEQYF
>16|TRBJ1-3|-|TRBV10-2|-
TGCGCCAGCAGCCAAGCCGGGGCCACCTCTGGAAACACCATATATTTT
CASSQAGATSGNTIYF
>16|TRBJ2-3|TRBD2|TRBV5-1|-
TGCGCCAGCAGCTCATCTAGCGGGGGATCCACAGATACGCAGTATTTT
CASSSSSGGSTDTQYF
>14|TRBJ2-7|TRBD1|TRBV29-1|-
TGCAGCGTTGAACTTTACGGACAGGGGGAAGAGCAGTACTTC
CSVELYGQGEEQYF
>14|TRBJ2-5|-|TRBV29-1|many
TGCAGCGTCACCCCCCGGGACACTCAAGAGACCCAGTACTTC
CSVTPRDTQETQYF
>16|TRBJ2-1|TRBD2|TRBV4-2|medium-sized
TGTGCCAGCAGCTCGATCCTAGCGGGGGACTACAATGAGCAGTTCTTC
CASSSILAGDYNEQFF
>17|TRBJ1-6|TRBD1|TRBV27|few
TGTGCCAGCAGTTTGGGGACAGGGGGAGATATTGATTCACCCCTCCACTTT
CASSLGTGGDIDSPLHF
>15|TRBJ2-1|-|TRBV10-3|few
TGTGCCATCAGTGAAGGAGGGGGCTCCTACAATGAGCAGTTCTTC
CAISEGGGSYNEQFF
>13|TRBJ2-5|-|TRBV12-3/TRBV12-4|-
TGTGCCAGCAGTCTAGCGAACCAAGAGACCCAGTACTTC
CASSLANQETQYF
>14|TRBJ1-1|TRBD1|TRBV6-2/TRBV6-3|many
TGTGCCAGCAGCGAGACAGGGGTGAACACTGAAGCTTTCTTT
CASSETGVNTEAFF
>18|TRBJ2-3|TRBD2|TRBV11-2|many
TGTGCCAGCAGCTTAGAAGCAGGTAGCGGGGGGCCAAGAGATACGCAGTATTTT
CASSLEAGSGGPRDTQYF
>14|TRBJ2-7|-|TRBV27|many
TGTGCCAGCAGACATGGGGGGCCTTCCTACGAGCAGTACTTC
CASRHGGPSYEQYF
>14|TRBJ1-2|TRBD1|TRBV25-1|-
TGTGCCAGCAGTGAACCAGGGGGGACGAAGGGCTACACCTTC
CASSEPGGTKGYTF
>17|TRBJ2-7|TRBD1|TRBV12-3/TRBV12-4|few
TGTGCCAGCAGTTTATCAGCGACAGGGGGCCTCTCCTACGAGCAGTACTTC
CASSLSATGGLSYEQYF
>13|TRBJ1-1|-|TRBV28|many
TGTGCCAGCAGTTTATATAAAGGCACTGAAGCTTTCTTT
CASSLYKGTEAFF
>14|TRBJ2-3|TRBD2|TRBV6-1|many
TGTGCCATTATGGCGGGGGGCCCGACAGATACGCAGTATTTT
CAIMAGGPTDTQYF
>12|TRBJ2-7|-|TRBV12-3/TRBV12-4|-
TGTGCCAGCAGTCAGAGCGGCTACGAGCAGTACTTC
CASSQSGYEQYF
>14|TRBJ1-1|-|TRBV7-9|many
TGTGCCAGCAGCTTAGGTCAGGGGAACACTGAAGCTTTCTTT
CASSLGQGNTEAFF
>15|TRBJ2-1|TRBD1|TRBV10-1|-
TGCGCCAGCAGTGAGGGGACAGGCTCCTACAATGAGCAGTTCTTC
CASSEGTGSYNEQFF
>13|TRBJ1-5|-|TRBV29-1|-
TGCAGCGTTGTTACGAGGGGGGATCAGCCCCAGCATTTT
CSVVTRGDQPQHF
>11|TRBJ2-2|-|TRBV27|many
TGTGCCAGCACTAACACCGGGGAGCTGTTTTTT
CASTNTGELFF
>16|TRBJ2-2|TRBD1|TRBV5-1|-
TGCGCCAGCAGCACCCGGACAGGGGGGACCACCGGGGAGCTGTTTTTT
CASSTRTGGTTGELFF
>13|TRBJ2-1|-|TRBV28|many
TGTGCCAGCAGTTTGGGGGCCTACAATGAGCAGTTCTTC
CASSLGAYNEQFF
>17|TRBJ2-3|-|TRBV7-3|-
TGTGCCAGCAGCTTAAGGCCTCCGGGGGAGGGCACAGATACGCAGTATTTT
CASSLRPPGEGTDTQYF
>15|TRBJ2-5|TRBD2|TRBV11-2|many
TGTGCCAGCAGCTTTAGCGGGGGGGCTGGAGAGACCCAGTACTTC
CASSFSGGAGETQYF
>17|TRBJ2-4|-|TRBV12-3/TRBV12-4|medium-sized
TGTGCCAGCAGTCTTAAGGCCGGGGCTTCCAGGGCATACATTCAGTACTTC
CASSLKAGASRAYIQYF
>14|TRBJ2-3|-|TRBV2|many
TGTGCCAGCAGCGAAGAGTATGTGTCAAATACGCAGTATTTT
CASSEEYVSNTQYF
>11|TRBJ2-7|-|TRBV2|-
TGTGCCAGCAGGGGCCTCAACGAGCAGTACTTC
CASRGLNEQYF
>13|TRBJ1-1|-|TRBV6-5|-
TGTGCCAGCACTTCACTCGTAGGCACTGAAGCTTTCTTT
CASTSLVGTEAFF
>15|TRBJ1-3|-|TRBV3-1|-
TGTGCCAGCAGCCAAGATTTAGTGTCCGGAAACACCATATATTTT
CASSQDLVSGNTIYF
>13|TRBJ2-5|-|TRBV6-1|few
TGTGCCAGCAGCGCGGGCCCTCAAGAGACCCAGTACTTC
CASSAGPQETQYF
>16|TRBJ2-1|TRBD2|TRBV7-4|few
TGTGCCAGCAGCTCCGCGAGCGGGGGCCCCTACAATGAGCAGTTCTTC
CASSSASGGPYNEQFF